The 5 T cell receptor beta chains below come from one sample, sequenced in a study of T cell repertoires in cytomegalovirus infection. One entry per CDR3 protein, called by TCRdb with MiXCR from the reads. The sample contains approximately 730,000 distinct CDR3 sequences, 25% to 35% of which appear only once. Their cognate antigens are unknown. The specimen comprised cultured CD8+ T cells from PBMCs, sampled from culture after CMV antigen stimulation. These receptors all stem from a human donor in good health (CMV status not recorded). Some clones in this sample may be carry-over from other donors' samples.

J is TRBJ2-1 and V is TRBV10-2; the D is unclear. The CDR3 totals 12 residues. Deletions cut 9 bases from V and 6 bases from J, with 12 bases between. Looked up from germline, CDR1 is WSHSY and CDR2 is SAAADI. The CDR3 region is CASTPTRNEQFF. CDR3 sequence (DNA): TGCGCCAGTACACCGACTCGCAATGAGCAGTTCTTC.

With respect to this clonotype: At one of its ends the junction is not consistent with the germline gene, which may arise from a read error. The DNA of the CDR3 is TGTGCCAGCAGTGACTGGACAGGAGGGGATTTT. Its translation is CASSDWTGGDF. The chain recombines TRBV6-4 with TRBJ1-5, with 7 bases lining up with TRBD1. CDR1 is MRHNA and CDR2 is SNTAGT in the germline V gene. The CDR3 is made up of 11 amino acids.

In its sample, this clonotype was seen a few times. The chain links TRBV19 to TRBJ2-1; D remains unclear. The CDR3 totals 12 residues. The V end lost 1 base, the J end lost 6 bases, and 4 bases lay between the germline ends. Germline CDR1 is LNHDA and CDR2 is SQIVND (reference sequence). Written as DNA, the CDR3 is TGTGCCAGTAGTATAGGTTTCAATGAGCAGTTCTTC. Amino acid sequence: CASSIGFNEQFF.

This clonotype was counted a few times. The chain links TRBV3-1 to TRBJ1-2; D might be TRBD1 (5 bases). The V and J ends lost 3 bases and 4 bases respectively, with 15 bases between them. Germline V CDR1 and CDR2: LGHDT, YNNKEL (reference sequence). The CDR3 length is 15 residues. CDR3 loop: CASSHPRGDFYGYTF. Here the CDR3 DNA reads TGTGCCAGCAGCCACCCTCGAGGGGATTTCTATGGCTACACCTTC.

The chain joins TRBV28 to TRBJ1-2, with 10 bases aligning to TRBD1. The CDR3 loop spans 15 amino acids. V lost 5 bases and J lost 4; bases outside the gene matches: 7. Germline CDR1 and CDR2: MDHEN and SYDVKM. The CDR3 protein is CASSDRGLEGYGYTF. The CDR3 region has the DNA TGTGCCAGCAGTGACAGGGGGCTAGAAGGCTATGGCTACACCTTC.